A single sample gave rise to the 17 T cell receptor beta chains below, sequenced in a study of post-analysis software for immune sequencing data. cDNA libraries for TCR beta contained unique molecular identifiers. TCRdb reprocessed the PCR reads with MiXCR, giving one entry per CDR3 protein. This table holds roughly 700,000 distinct CDR3 sequences, roughly 27% found once. Broader study findings: Five or six TRBV segments, TRBV5-6, TRBV5-1 and TRBV20-1 among them, were found more frequent in patients than controls.

Antigens of these TCRs are unknown. Sequenced: blood. These receptors all stem from a girl under 18 with multiple sclerosis.

This clonotype occurred many times. V usage is TRBV20-1 and J usage is TRBJ2-7; D tentatively fits TRBD1 or TRBD2 (5 bases each). Germline V CDR1 and CDR2: DFQATT, SNEGSKA (reference sequence). The CDR3 runs to 13 residues. Trimming shortened V by 0 bases and J by 6 bases, and 12 bases separated the two germline ends. The CDR3 is CSARDWGSLEQYF. In DNA, the CDR3 is TGCAGTGCTAGAGATTGGGGGTCCCTCGAGCAGTACTTC.

The chain is built from TRBV21-1 and TRBJ1-5; TRBD1 reflects the table's D call only, with no check against the DNA. TRBV21-1 is a pseudogene locus. CDR3 length: 17 residues. CDR3 nucleotide sequence: TGTGCCAGCAGCCCACCCTTCTATCGAGGGGGCAATCAGCCCCAGCATTTT. Its translation: CASSPPFYRGGNQPQHF.

This chain connects TRBV11-2 to TRBJ2-7; perhaps TRBD2 as D (7 bases). Trimming took off 1 base at V and 7 bases at J, with 14 bases between the two ends. Germline V CDR1 and CDR2: SGHAT, FQNNGV. This CDR3 comprises 14 residues. The CDR3 DNA sequence: TGTGCCAGCAGCTTAGCGGGGGGCCACAATGAGCAGTACTTC. Its protein is CASSLAGGHNEQYF.

This clonotype has more than one count but fewer than ten. This chain uses TRBV5-1 with TRBJ2-5; tentative D call: TRBD1 (5 bases). V lost 4 bases to trimming and J lost 5 bases, with 18 bases between them. This CDR3 region has 15 residues. Germline lookup yields CDR1 SGHRS and CDR2 YFSETQ. CDR3 region: CASSLSQGSWETQYF. The CDR3 nucleotides read TGCGCCAGCAGCCTTTCGCAGGGTTCGTGGGAGACCCAGTACTTC.

This chain connects TRBV29-1 to TRBJ2-7; D not resolved. V was clipped by 5 bases and J by 2 bases, with 7 bases between them. From germline, CDR1 is SQVTM and CDR2 ANQGSEA. The CDR3 loop spans 11 amino acids. The CDR3 coding sequence is TGCAGCGTTACAAACCCCTACGAGCAGTACTTC. Its protein is CSVTNPYEQYF.

This clonotype was detected a few times. The gene calls are TRBV3-1 and TRBJ1-2; possibly TRBD1 for D (6 bases). The CDR3 sequence is 12 residues long. V lost 0 bases, J lost 12 bases, and 11 bases lay in between. Germline V gives CDR1 LGHDT, CDR2 YNNKEL (reference sequence). CDR3 DNA: TGTGCCAGCAGCCAAGATCAGGGGATGCACACCTTC. Protein sequence: CASSQDQGMHTF.

The V and J genes are TRBV4-3 and TRBJ1-6; TRBD1 agrees at 8 bases. V trimming: 1 base; J trimming: 4 bases; junction bases outside the gene matches: 6. Germline CDR1 LGHNA, CDR2 YSLEER. CDR3 length equals 17 residues. The CDR3 here is CASSQVSGQGYNSPLHF. The CDR3 nucleotides read TGCGCCAGCAGCCAAGTATCAGGACAGGGATATAATTCACCCCTCCACTTT.

There are a few counts of this clonotype. V gene TRBV5-5 combines with J gene TRBJ1-4; D unclear. CDR3 size: 13 residues. Per germline, CDR1 SGHKS and CDR2 YYEKEE (reference sequence). Between the trimmed V and J ends, which lost 1 base and 7 bases, there was a span of 8 bases. CDR3 DNA sequence: TGTGCCAGCAGCTTGAGTGTGGGTGAAAAACTGTTTTTT. Translating gives CASSLSVGEKLFF.

This chain joins TRBV20-1 and TRBJ2-5; unclear D gene. The tail of the sequence fits TRBJ2-7 better, so the J call may be wrong. The CDR3 length is 13 residues. The germline CDR1 and CDR2 sequences are DFQATT and SNEGSKA (reference sequence). CDR3 nucleotides: TGCAGTGCTAGTCGGAGAAGGAACAACGAGCAGTACTTC. This gives the protein CSASRRRNNEQYF.

This clonotype has a count of ten or more. This chain uses TRBV7-2 with TRBJ2-3; 11 nucleotides align to TRBD2. Trimming took 1 base from V and 7 from J; bases not matched to a gene: 10. CDR3 length: 17 residues. CDR1 is SGHTA and CDR2 is FQGNSA in the germline V gene. The CDR3 sequence: CASSLVSGRAETHTQYF. CDR3 DNA sequence: TGTGCCAGCAGCTTAGTTAGCGGGAGGGCCGAAACTCATACGCAGTATTTT.

The genes are TRBV5-1 and TRBJ2-5; D is undetermined. The J call could be wrong; TRBJ2-7 is a better fit for the DNA end. CDR1 and CDR2 from the germline V gene are SGHRS and YFSETQ. The CDR3 runs to 13 residues. Here the CDR3 DNA reads TGCGCCAGCAGCTTTGGACCTAACTACGAGCAGTACTTC. Its translation is CASSFGPNYEQYF.

This clonotype has just a few counts. This sequence joins TRBV4-3 and TRBJ1-2; TRBD1 is a possible D gene (5 bases). Germline loops: CDR1 LGHNA, CDR2 YSLEER. CDR3 length equals 15 residues. V was clipped by 1 base and J by 6 bases, with 15 bases between them. Written as DNA, the CDR3 is TGCGCCAGCAGCCAAGGCGGGAGGGACGCCGATGGCTACACCTTC. It translates to CASSQGGRDADGYTF.

This rearrangement joins TRBV7-6 to TRBJ1-3, with D maybe TRBD1 (5 bases). The CDR3 has 14 amino acids. Trimming shortened V by 2 bases and J by 6 bases, and 11 bases separated the two germline ends. Germline loops: CDR1 SGHVS, CDR2 FNYEAQ. In nucleotides, the CDR3 is TGTGCCAGCAGCTTATCTGGGGGGACAAACACCATATATTTT. This codes for CASSLSGGTNTIYF.

This clonotype has more than one count but fewer than ten. The V call is TRBV7-6, the J call TRBJ2-4; TRBD2 agrees at 11 bases. The J segment lost 13 bases and the V segment lost 0 bases, leaving 14 bases of the junction unmatched. Per the germline V gene, CDR1 is SGHVS and CDR2 is FNYEAQ. The CDR3 runs 17 residues. The CDR3 is CASSLAATSGAFGEQYF. Written as DNA, the CDR3 is TGTGCCAGCAGCTTAGCAGCGACTAGCGGGGCCTTTGGTGAGCAGTACTTC.

The chain employs TRBV12-3 or TRBV12-4 and TRBJ1-6, with unresolved D. Between the trimmed V and J ends, which lost 6 bases and 7 bases, there was a span of 7 bases. The length of the CDR3 is 12 residues. The CDR3 DNA is TGTGCCAGCAGAATGGGGAATTCACCCCTCCACTTT. Protein sequence: CASRMGNSPLHF.

J is TRBJ1-4 and V is TRBV20-1; the D gene is possibly TRBD1 (6 bases). Germline CDR1 DFQATT, CDR2 SNEGSKA (reference sequence). V was shortened by 1 base and J by 7 bases, with 13 bases between the two germline ends. This CDR3 has 14 residues. DNA of the CDR3: TGCAGTGCTAGAGTGGTCCCAGGGGCTGAAAAACTGTTTTTT. The encoded protein is CSARVVPGAEKLFF.

This chain uses TRBV19 with TRBJ1-2; 7 bases are shared with TRBD1. The junction had 8 bases not matched to a gene; V was cut back by 8 bases and J by 5 bases. Per the germline V gene, CDR1 is LNHDA and CDR2 is SQIVND (reference sequence). The CDR3 contains 13 residues. The CDR3 nucleotides read TGTGCCAGTGAAGGTGGACAGGAGTATGGCTACACCTTC. Translation: CASEGGQEYGYTF.